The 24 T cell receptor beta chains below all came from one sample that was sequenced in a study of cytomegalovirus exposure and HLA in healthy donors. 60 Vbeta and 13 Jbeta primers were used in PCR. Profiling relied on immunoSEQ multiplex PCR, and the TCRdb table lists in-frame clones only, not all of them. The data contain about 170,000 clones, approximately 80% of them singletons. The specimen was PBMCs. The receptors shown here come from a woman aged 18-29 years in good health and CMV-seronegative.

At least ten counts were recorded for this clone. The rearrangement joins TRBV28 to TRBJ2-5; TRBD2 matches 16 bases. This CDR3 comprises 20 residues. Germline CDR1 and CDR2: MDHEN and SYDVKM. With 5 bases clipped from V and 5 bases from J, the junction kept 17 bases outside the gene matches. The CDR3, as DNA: TGTGCCAGCAGTCTAGGGACTAGCGGGAGGGCGGTACGGGGTGCCGAGACCCAGTACTTC. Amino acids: CASSLGTSGRAVRGAETQYF.

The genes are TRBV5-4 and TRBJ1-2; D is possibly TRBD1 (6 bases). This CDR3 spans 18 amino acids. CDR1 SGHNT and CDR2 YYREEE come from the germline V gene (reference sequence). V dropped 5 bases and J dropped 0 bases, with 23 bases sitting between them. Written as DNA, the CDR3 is TGTGCCAGCAGATATGGGGGCTCCGGACAGCTCACTAACTATGGCTACACCTTC. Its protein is CASRYGGSGQLTNYGYTF.

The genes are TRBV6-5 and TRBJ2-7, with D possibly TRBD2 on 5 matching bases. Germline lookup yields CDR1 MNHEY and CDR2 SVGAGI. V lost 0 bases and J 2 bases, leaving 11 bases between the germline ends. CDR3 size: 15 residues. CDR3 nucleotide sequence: TGTGCCAGCAGTTACTCTCCCAGCGGACCCTACGAGCAGTACTTC. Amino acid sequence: CASSYSPSGPYEQYF.

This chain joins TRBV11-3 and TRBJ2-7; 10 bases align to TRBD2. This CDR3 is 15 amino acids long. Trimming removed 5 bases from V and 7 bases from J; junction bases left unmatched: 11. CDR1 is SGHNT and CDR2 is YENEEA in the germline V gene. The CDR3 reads CASSTGGSGRWEQYF. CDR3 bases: TGTGCCAGCAGCACCGGGGGTAGCGGGAGGTGGGAGCAGTACTTC.

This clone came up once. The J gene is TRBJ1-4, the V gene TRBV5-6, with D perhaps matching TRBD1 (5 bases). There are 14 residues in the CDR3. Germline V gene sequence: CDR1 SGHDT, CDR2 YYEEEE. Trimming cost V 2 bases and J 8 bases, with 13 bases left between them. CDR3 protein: CASSLPRDSEKLFF. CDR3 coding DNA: TGTGCCAGCAGCTTACCACGCGACAGCGAAAAACTGTTTTTT.

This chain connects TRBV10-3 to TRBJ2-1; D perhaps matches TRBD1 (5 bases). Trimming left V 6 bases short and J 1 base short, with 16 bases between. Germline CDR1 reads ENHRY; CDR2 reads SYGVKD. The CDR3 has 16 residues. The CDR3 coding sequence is TGTGCCATCAGCGGAAGGACAAGCCAATCCTACAATGAGCAGTTCTTC. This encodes CAISGRTSQSYNEQFF.

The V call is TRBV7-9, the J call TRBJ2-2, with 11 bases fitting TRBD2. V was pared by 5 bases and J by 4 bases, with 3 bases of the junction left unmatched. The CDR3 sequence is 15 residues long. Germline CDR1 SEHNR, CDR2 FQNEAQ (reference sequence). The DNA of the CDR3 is TGTGCCAGCAGCCGACTAGCGGGATCCACCGGGGAGCTGTTTTTT. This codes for CASSRLAGSTGELFF.

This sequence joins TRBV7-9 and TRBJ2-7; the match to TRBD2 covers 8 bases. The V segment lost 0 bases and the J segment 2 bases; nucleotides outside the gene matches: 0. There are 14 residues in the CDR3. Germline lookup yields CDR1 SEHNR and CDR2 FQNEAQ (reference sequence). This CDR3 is CASSLASGAYEQYF. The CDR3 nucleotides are TGTGCCAGCAGCTTAGCTAGCGGGGCCTACGAGCAGTACTTC.

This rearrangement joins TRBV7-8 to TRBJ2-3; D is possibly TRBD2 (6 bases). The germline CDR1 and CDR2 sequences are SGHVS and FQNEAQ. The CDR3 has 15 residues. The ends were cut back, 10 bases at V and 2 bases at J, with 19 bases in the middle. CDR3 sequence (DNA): TGTGCCACCCACTCTGGGGGGAGGCACACAGATACGCAGTATTTT. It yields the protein CATHSGGRHTDTQYF.

The CDR3 loop is CASNRLVSYNSPLHF. The CDR3 DNA sequence: TGTGCCAGCAACAGATTAGTATCCTATAATTCACCCCTCCACTTT. V gene TRBV2 combines with J gene TRBJ1-6; no clear D gene. CDR1 is SNHLY, CDR2 FYNNEI, per germline. This CDR3 spans 15 amino acids. V was pared by 7 bases and J by 1 base, with 11 bases between.

The CDR3 coding sequence is TGTGCCAGCAGCGGACAGGCAACTGAAGCTTTCTTT. This gives the protein CASSGQATEAFF. The J gene is TRBJ1-1, the V gene TRBV13, with TRBD1 matching 7 bases. This CDR3 region has 12 residues. CDR1 is PRHDT, CDR2 FYEKMQ, per germline (reference sequence). Trimming took 5 bases from V and 5 from J; bases not matched to a gene: 2.

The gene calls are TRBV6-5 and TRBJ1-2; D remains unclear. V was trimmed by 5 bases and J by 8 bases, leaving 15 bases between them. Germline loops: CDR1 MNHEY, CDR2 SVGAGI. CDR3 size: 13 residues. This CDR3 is CASSERETGGYTF. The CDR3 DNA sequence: TGTGCCAGCAGTGAACGGGAGACGGGCGGCTACACCTTC.

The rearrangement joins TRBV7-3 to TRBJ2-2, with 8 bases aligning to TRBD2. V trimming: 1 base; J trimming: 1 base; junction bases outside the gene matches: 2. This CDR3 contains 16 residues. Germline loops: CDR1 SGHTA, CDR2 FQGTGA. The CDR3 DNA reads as TGTGCCAGCAGCTTAATGGCGGGAGGGAACACCGGGGAGCTGTTTTTT. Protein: CASSLMAGGNTGELFF.

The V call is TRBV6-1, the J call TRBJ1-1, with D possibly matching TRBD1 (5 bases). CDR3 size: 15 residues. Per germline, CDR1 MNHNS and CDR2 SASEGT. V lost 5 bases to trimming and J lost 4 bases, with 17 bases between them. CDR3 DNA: TGTGCCAGCAGTCCCCTTTCAGGGTCGGCCACTGAAGCTTTCTTT. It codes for CASSPLSGSATEAFF.

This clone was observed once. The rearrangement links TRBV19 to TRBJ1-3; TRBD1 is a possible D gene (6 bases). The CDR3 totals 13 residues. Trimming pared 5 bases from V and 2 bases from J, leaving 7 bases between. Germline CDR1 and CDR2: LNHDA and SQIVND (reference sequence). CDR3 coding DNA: TGTGCCAGTAGTCCAGGGGCTGGAAACACCATATATTTT. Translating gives CASSPGAGNTIYF. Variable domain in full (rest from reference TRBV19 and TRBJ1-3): DGGITQSPKYLFRKEGQNVTLSCEQNLNHDAMYWYRQDPGQGLRLIYYSQIVNDFQKGDIAEGYSVSREKKESFPLTVTSAQKNPTAFYLCASSPGAGNTIYFGEGSWLTVV.

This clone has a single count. This CDR3 reads CASSESAVGNTIYF. The CDR3 DNA reads TGCGCCAGCAGTGAGTCGGCAGTTGGAAACACCATATATTTT. The chain uses TRBV10-1 and TRBJ1-3, with D unclear. CDR1 and CDR2 from the germline V gene are WNHNN and SYGVQD (reference sequence). The CDR3 contains 14 residues. Trimming shortened V by 0 bases and J by 3 bases, and 6 bases separated the two germline ends.

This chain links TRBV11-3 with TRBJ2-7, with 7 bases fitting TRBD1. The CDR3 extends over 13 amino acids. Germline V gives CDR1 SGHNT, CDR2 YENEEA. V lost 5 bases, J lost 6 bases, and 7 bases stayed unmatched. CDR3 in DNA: TGTGCCAGCAGCCTGACAGGGTCCAGCGAGCAGTACTTC. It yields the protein CASSLTGSSEQYF. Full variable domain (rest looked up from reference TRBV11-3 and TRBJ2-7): EAGVVQSPRYKIIEKKQPVAFWCNPISGHNTLYWYLQNLGQGPELLIRYENEEAVDDSQLPKDRFSAERLKGVDSTLKIQPAELGDSAVYLCASSLTGSSEQYFGPGTRLTVT.

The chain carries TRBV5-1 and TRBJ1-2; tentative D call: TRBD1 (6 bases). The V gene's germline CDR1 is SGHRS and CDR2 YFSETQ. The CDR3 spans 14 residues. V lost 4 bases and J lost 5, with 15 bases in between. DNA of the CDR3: TGCGCCAGCAGCCCAGGGAGTCAGGGGTATGGCTACACCTTC. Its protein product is CASSPGSQGYGYTF.

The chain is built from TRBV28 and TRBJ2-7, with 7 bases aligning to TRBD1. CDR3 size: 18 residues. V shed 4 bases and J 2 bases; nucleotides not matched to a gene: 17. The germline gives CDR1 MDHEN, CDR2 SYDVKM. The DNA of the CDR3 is TGTGCCAGCAGTTCCCAAGGTCGACAGGGACGAGGACCCTACGAGCAGTACTTC. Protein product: CASSSQGRQGRGPYEQYF.

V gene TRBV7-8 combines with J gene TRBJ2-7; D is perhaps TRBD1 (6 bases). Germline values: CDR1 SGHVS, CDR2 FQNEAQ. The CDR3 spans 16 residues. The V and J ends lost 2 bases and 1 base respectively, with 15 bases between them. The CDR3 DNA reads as TGTGCCAGCAGCTTAAGGCGGACAGCCCCTTCCTACGAGCAGTACTTC. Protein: CASSLRRTAPSYEQYF.

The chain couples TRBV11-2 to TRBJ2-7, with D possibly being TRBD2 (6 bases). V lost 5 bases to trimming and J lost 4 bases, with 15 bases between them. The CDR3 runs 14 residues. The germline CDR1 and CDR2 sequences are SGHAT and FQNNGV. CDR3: CASSPPSDHYEQYF. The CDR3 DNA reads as TGTGCCAGCAGCCCTCCTAGCGACCATTACGAGCAGTACTTC.

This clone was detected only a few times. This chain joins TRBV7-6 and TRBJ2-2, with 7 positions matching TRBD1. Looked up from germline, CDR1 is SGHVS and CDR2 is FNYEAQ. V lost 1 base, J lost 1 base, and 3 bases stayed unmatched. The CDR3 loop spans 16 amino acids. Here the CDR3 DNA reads TGTGCCAGCAGCTTAGTCACAGGGGTGAACACCGGGGAGCTGTTTTTT. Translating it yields CASSLVTGVNTGELFF.

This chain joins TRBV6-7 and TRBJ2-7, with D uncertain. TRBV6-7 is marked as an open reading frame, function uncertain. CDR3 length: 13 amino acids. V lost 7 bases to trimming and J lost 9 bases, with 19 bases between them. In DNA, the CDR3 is TGTGCCAGCACCGAGGCGACGGTCTCGGGGCAGTACTTC. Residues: CASTEATVSGQYF.

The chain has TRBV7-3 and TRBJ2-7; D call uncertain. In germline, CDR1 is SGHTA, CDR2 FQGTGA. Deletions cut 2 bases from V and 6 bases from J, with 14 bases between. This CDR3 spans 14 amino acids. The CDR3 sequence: CASSLGSERGEQYF. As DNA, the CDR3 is TGTGCCAGCAGCTTAGGCAGCGAGAGAGGCGAGCAGTACTTC.